This record concerns one T cell receptor beta chain sequence. Here immunoSEQ multiplex PCR was the method, and the copy in TCRdb shows in-frame clones only, minus some. The sample records 1.4 million or so clones, about 98.5% being singletons. The entry originates in a study of shared clonotypes between healthy human individuals. Study at large: The donors, two women and a few men, were aged 18 to 49. Per donor, three plates held CD4 naive cells, three held CD4 memory, two held CD8 naive and one held CD8 memory.

Trimming removed 2 bases at V and 6 bases at J, with 11 bases between. This CDR3 comprises 14 residues. CDR1 and CDR2 (germline): MNHEY, SMNVEV (reference sequence). Investigators divided CD4+ cells into CD45RA+ naive and CD45RA-negative memory subsets. Sequences were obtained from naive CD4+ T cells sorted from blood. Subset: CD45RA+ positively selected. The receptor comes from a man aged 25 to 40 in good health. The V and J genes are TRBV27 and TRBJ1-5; D uncertain. CDR3 in DNA: TGTGCCAGCAGTTTAAGCAGGCTGGGTCAGCCCCAGCATTTT. This codes for CASSLSRLGQPQHF.